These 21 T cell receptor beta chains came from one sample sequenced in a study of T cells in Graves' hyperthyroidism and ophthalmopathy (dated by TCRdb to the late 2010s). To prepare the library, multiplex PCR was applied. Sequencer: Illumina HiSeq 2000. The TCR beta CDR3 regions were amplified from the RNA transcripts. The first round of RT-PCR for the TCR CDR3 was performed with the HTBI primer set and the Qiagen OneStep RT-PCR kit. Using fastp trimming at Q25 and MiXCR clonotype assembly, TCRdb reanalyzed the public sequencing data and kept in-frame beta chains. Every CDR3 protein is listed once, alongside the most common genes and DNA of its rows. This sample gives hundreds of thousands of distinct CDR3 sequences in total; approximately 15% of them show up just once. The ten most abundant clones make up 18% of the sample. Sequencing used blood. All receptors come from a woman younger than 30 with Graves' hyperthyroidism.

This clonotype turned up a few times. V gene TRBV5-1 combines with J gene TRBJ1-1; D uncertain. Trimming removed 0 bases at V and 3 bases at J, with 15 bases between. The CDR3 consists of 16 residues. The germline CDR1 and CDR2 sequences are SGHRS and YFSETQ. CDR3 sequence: CASSLAFGVVDTEAFF. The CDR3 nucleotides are TGCGCCAGCAGCTTGGCCTTCGGGGTTGTGGACACTGAAGCTTTCTTT.

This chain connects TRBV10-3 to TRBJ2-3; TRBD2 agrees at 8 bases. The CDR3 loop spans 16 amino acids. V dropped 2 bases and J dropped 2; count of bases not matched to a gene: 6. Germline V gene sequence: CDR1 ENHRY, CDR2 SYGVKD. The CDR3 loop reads CAISEEAGEFTDTQYF. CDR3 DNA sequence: TGTGCCATCAGTGAGGAAGCGGGAGAATTCACAGATACGCAGTATTTT.

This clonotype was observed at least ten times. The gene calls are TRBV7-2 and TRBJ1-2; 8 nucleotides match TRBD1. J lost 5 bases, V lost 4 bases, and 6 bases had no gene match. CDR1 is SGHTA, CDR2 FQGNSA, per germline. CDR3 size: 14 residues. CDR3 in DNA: TGTGCCAGCAGCTCGACAGGGGTCGGGTATGGCTACACCTTC. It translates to CASSSTGVGYGYTF.

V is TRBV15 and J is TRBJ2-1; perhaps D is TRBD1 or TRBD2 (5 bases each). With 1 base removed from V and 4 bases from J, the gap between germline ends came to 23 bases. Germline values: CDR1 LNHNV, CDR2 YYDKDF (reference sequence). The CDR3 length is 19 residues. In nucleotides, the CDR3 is TGTGCCACCAGCAGAGGAGGAGTTCCCCTCGGGACCGGATACAATGAGCAGTTCTTC. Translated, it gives CATSRGGVPLGTGYNEQFF.

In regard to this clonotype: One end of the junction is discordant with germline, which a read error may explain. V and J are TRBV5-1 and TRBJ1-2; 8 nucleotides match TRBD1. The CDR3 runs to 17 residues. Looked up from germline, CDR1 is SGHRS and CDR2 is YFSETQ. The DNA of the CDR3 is TGCGCCAGCAGCTCGACGGACAAGACAGGGGCTCCTTTGGGCTTCACCTTC. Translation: CASSSTDKTGAPLGFTF.

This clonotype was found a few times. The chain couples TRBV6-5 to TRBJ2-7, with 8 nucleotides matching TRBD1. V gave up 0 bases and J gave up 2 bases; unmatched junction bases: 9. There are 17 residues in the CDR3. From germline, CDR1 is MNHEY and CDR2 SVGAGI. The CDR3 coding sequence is TGTGCCAGCAGTTACTCGAGAACCCTGGACAGGGCCTACGAGCAGTACTTC. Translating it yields CASSYSRTLDRAYEQYF.

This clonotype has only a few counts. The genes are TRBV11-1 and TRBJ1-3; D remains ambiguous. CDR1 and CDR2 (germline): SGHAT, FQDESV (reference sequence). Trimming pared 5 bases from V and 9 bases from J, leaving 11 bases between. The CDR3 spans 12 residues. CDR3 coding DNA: TGTGCCAGCAGCAGCAGTCGGGGCACCATATATTTT. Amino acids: CASSSSRGTIYF. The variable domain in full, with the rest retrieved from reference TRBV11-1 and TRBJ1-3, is EAEVAQSPRYKITEKSQAVAFWCDPISGHATLYWYRQILGQGPELLVQFQDESVVDDSQLPKDRFSAERLKGVDSTLKIQPAELGDSAMYLCASSSSRGTIYFGEGSWLTVV.

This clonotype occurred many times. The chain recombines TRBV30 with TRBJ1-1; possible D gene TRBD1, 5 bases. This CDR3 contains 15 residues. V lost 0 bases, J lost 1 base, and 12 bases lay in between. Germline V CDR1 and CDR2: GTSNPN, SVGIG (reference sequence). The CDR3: CAWSVLGTENTEAFF. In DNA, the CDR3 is TGTGCCTGGAGTGTACTTGGGACGGAGAACACTGAAGCTTTCTTT.

This chain's CDR3 is CASSNDRVGTQYF. Written as DNA, the CDR3 is TGTGCCAGTAGTAACGACAGGGTGGGGACCCAGTACTTC. The J gene is TRBJ2-5, the V gene TRBV19; 7 bases are a match to TRBD1. CDR1 is LNHDA and CDR2 is SQIVND in the germline V gene (reference sequence). The CDR3 consists of 13 residues. V was clipped by 4 bases and J by 7 bases; unmatched bases: 6.

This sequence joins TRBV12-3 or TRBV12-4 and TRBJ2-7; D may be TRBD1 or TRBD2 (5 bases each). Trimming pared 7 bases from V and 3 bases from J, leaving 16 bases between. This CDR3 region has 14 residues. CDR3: CASTFRDGYYEQYF. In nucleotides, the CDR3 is TGTGCCAGCACCTTCCGGGACGGATACTACGAGCAGTACTTC.

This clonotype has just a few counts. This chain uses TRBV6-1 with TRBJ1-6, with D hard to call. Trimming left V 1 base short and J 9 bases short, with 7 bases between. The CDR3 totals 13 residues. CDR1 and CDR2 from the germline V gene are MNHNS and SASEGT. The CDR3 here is CASSEVTASPLHF. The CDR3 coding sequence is TGTGCCAGCAGTGAAGTAACCGCTTCACCCCTCCACTTT.

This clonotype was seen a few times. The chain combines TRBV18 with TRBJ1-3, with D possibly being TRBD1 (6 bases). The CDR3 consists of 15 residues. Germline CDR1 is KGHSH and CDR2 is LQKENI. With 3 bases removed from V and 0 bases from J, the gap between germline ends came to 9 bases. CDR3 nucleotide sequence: TGTGCCAGCTCACCCACACAGGGCTCTGGAAACACCATATATTTT. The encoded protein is CASSPTQGSGNTIYF.

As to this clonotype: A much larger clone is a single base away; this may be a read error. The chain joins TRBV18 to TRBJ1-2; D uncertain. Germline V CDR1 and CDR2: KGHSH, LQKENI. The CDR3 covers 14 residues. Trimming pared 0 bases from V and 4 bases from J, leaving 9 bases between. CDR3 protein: CASSPPNTAYGYTF. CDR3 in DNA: TGTGCCAGCTCACCACCGAATACTGCCTATGGCTACACCTTC.

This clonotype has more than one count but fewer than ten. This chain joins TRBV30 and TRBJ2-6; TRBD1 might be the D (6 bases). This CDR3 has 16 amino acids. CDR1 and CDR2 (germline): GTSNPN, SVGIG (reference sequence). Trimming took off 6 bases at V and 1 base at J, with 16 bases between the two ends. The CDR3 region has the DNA TGTGCCTGCGCAGGGGTCGGCAGTTCTGGGGCCAACGTCCTGACTTTC. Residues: CACAGVGSSGANVLTF.

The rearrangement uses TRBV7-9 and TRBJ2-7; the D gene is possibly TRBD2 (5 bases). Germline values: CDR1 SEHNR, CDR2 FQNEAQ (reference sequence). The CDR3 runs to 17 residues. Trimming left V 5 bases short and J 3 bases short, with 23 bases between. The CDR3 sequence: CASSPRGMRVGLYEQYF. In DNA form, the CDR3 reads TGTGCCAGCAGCCCGCGTGGCATGAGGGTTGGGCTCTACGAGCAGTACTTC.

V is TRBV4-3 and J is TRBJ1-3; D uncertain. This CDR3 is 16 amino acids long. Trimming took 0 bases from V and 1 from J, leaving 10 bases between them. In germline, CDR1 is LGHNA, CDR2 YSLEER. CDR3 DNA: TGCGCCAGCAGCCAAGACGGCTTGACATCTGGAAACACCATATATTTT. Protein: CASSQDGLTSGNTIYF.

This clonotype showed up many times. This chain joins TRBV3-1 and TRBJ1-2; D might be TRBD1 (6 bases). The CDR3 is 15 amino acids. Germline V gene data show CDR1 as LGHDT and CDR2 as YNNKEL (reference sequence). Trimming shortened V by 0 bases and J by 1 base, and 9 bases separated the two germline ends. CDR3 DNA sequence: TGTGCCAGCAGCCAAGACTCAGGGGTTAACTATGGCTACACCTTC. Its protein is CASSQDSGVNYGYTF.

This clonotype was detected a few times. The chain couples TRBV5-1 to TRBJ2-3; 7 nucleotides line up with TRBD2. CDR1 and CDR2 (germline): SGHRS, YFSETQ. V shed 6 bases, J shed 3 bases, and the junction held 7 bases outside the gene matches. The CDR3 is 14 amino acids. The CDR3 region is CASTWGGGTDTQYF. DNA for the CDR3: TGCGCCAGCACCTGGGGCGGGGGAACAGATACGCAGTATTTT.

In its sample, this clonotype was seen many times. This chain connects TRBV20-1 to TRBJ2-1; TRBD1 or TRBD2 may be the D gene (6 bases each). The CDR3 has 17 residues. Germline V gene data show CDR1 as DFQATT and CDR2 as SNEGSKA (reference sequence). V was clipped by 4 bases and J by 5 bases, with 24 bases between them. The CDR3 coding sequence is TGCAGTGCTATAGGAGGGGGGTCGTTGTATTTAGACAATGAGCAGTTCTTC. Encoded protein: CSAIGGGSLYLDNEQFF.

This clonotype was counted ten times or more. In DNA, the CDR3 is TGCAGTGCTGGACTAGCGGGGCGGAAAGCCTACAATGAGCAGTTCTTC. Its protein product is CSAGLAGRKAYNEQFF. This chain connects TRBV20-1 to TRBJ2-1; 12 nucleotides agree with TRBD2. V trimming: 5 bases; J trimming: 2 bases; junction bases outside the gene matches: 7. This CDR3 has 16 amino acids. Germline assignment: CDR1 DFQATT and CDR2 SNEGSKA (reference sequence).

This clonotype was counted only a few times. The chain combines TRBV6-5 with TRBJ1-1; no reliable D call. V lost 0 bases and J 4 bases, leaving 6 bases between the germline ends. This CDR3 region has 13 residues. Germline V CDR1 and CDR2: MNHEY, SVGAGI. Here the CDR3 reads CASSYSRSTEAFF. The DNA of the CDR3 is TGTGCCAGCAGTTACTCGAGGTCCACTGAAGCTTTCTTT.